This T cell receptor (beta chain) came from a study of molecular identifiers for immune sequencing clone quantification. The CDR3 contains 15 residues. V dropped 3 bases and J dropped 4 bases, with 12 bases sitting between them. Each CDR3 protein is one row after TCRdb ran MiXCR on the PCR reads. Of approximately 590,000 distinct CDR3 sequences in the sample, 25% were seen once. The chain has TRBV12-3 or TRBV12-4 and TRBJ1-4; D might be TRBD1 (6 bases). This TCR derives from a human donor in good health. Some libraries in this study had Jurkat cell RNA spiked in. Sequencing input: naive CD8+ T cells from blood, with Jurkat cell RNA spiked in. Stated subset: FACS-sorted CD8+CD4-CCR7+CD45RA+ naive T cells. The CDR3 sequence: CASSFPGTFNEKLFF. The CDR3 DNA reads TGTGCCAGCAGTTTCCCCGGGACATTTAATGAAAAACTGTTTTTT.